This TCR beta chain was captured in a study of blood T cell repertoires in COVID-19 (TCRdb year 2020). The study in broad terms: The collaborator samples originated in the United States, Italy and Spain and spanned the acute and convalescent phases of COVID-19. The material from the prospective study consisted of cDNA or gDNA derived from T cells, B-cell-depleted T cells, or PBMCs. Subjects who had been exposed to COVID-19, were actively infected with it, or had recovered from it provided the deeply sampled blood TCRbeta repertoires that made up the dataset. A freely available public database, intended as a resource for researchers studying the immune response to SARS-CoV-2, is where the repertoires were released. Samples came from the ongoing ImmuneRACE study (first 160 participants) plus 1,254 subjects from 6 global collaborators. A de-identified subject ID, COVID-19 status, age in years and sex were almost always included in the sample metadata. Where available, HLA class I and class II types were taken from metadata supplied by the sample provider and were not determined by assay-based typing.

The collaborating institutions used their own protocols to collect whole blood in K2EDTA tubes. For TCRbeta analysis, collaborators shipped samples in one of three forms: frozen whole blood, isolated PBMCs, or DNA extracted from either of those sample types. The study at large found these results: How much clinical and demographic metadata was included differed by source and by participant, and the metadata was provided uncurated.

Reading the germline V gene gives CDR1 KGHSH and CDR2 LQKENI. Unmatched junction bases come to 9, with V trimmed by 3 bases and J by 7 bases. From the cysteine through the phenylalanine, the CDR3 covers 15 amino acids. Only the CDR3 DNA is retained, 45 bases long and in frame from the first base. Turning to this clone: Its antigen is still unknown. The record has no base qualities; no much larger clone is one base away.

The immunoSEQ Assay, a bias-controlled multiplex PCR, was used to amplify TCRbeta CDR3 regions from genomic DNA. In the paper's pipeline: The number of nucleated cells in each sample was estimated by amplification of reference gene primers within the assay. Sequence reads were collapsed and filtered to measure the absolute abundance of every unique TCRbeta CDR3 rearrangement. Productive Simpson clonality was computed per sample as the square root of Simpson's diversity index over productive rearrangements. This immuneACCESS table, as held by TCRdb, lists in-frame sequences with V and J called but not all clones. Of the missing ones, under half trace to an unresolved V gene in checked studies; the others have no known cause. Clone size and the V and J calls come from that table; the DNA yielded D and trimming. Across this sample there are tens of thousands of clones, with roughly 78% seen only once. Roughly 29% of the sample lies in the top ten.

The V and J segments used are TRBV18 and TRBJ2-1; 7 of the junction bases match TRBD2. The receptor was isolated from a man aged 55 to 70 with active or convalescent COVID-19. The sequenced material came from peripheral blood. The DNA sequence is TGTGCCAGCTCACCCTCGGAGGGGACTATAAATGAGCAGTTCTTC. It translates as CASSPSEGTINEQFF.